Given below is one T cell receptor (beta chain) in context. This specimen comes from a study of beta chain features in type 1 diabetes. The CDR3 runs 16 residues. Trimming cost V 2 bases and J 5 bases; bases outside gene matches: 11. Germline V gives CDR1 SGDLS, CDR2 YYNGEE. Expressed TCRB transcripts got sequenced, as all isolated RNA was reverse transcribed. TCRdb keeps only in-frame clones here, not all; method: immunoSEQ multiplex PCR. This table holds more than 300,000 clones, over 10% found once. The sample comprised naive CD4+ T cells from blood. This TCR derives from a man in his late teens or twenties in good health. This chain joins TRBV9 and TRBJ2-7; 9 nucleotides match TRBD1. As DNA, the CDR3 is TGTGCCAGCAGCGTTACCCCGGGACAGGGATTACACGAGCAGTACTTC. It yields the protein CASSVTPGQGLHEQYF.